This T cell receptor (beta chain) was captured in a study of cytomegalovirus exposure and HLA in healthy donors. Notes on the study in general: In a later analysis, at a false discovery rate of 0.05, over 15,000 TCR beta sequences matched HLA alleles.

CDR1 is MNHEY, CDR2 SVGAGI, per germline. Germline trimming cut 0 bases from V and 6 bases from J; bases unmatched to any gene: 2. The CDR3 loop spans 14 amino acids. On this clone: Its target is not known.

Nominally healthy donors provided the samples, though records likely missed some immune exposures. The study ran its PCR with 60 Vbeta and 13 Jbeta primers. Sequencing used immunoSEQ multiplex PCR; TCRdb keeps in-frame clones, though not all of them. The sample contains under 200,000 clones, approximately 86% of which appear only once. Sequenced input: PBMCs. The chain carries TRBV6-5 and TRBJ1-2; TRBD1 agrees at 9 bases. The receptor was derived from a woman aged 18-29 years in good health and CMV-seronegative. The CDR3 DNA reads TGTGCCAGCAGTTACTCTAGGACAGGGGATGGCTACACCTTC. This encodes CASSYSRTGDGYTF.